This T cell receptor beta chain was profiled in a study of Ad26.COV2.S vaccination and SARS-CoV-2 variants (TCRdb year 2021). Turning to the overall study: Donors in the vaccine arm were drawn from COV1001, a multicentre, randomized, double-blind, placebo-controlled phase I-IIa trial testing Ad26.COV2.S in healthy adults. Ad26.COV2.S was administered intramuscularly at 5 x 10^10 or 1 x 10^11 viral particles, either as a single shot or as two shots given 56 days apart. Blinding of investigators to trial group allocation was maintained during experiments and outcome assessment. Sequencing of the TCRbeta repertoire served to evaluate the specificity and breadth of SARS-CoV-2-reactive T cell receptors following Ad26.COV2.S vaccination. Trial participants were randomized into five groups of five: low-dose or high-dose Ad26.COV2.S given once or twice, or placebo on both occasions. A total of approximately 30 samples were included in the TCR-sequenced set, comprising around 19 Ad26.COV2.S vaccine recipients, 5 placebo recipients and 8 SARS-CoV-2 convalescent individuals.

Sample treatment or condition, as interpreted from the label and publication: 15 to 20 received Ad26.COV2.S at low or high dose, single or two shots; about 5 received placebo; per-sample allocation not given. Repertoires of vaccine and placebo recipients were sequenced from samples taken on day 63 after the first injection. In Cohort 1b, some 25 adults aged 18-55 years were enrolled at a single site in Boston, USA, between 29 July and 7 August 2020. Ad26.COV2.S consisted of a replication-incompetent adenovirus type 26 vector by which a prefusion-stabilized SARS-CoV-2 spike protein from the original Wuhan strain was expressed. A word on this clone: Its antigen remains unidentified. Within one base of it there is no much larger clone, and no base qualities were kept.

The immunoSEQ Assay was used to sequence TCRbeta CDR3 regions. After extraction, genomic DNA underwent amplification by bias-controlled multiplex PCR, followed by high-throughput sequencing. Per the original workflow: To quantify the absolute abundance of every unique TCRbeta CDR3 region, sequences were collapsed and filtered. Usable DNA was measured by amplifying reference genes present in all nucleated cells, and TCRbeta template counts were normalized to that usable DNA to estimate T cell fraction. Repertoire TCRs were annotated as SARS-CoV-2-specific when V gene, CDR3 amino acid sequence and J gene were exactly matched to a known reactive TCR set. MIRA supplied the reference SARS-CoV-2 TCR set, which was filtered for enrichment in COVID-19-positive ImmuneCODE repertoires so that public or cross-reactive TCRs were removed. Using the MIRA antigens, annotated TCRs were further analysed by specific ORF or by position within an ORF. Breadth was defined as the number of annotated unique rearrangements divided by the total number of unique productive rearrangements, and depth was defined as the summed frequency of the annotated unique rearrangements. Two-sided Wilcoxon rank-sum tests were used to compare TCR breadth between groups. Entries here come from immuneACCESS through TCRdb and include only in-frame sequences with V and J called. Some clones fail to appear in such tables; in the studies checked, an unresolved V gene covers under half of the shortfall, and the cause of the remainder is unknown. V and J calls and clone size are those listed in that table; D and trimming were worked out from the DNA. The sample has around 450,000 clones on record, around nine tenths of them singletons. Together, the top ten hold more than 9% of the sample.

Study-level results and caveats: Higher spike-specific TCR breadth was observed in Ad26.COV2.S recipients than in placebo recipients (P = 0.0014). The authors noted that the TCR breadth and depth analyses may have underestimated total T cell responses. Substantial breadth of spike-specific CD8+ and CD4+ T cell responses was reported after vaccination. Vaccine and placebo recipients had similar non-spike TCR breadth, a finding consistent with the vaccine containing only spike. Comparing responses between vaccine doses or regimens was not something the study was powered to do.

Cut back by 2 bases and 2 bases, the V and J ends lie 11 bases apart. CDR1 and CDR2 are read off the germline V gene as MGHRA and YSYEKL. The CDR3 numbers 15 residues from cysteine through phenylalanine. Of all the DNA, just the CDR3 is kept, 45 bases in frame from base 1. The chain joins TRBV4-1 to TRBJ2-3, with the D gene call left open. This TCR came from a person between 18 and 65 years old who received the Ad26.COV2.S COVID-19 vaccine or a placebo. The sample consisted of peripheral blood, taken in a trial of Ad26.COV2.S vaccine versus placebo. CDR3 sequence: CASSQSSTFTDTQYF. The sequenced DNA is TGCGCCAGCAGCCAAAGCAGTACTTTCACAGATACGCAGTATTTT.